These 26 T cell receptor beta chains were all obtained from the same sample, sequenced in a study of T cells after yellow fever vaccination. TCRdb reprocessed the 5' RACE reads with MiXCR, giving one entry per CDR3 protein. The sample yields hundreds of thousands of distinct CDR3 sequences, about 17% seen once. Sequencing used PBMCs, obtained 5 days after the first yellow fever vaccination. These receptors were obtained from a man aged 18 to 29 who received the YFV17D yellow fever vaccine.

This clonotype came up a few times. The genes are TRBV9 and TRBJ1-3, with unresolved D. The CDR3 contains 13 residues. V dropped 1 base and J dropped 2 bases, with 4 bases sitting between them. Germline CDR1 and CDR2: SGDLS and YYNGEE. CDR3 sequence reads: CASSVPPGNTIYF. Here the CDR3 DNA reads TGTGCCAGCAGCGTACCCCCTGGAAACACCATATATTTT.

This clonotype appeared many times. This chain links TRBV5-1 with TRBJ2-7, with D possibly being TRBD1 (5 bases). V was trimmed by 0 bases and J by 2 bases, leaving 9 bases between them. The CDR3 has 14 residues. From germline, CDR1 is SGHRS and CDR2 YFSETQ. CDR3 coding DNA: TGCGCCAGCAGCTTGGCCCAGGGTCCCTACGAGCAGTACGTC. Encoded protein: CASSLAQGPYEQYV.

The sample holds a few counts of this clonotype. V usage is TRBV7-7 and J usage is TRBJ2-7; 9 positions agree with TRBD1. The CDR3 spans 13 residues. Trimming at V came to 5 bases and at J to 6 bases, leaving 5 bases not matched to a gene. Looked up from germline, CDR1 is SSHAT and CDR2 is FNYEAQ (reference sequence). This chain's CDR3 is CASSRDRAGEQYF. The CDR3 DNA reads as TGTGCCAGCAGCAGGGACAGGGCAGGCGAGCAGTACTTC.

The rearrangement links TRBV11-2 to TRBJ2-1; 12 bases match TRBD2. CDR1 and CDR2 from the germline V gene are SGHAT and FQNNGV. The J segment lost 7 bases and the V segment lost 0 bases, leaving 10 bases of the junction unmatched. The CDR3 is 18 residues long. CDR3 bases: TGTGCCAGCAGCTTAGAGTTTTTCCTAGCGGGGGGGCAAAATGAGCAGTTCTTC. This sequence encodes CASSLEFFLAGGQNEQFF.

The CDR3 DNA reads as TGTGCCAGCAGTTACGGGCAGGGCGCGGTAGCAGATACGCAGTATTTT. Its translation is CASSYGQGAVADTQYF. The J gene is TRBJ2-3, the V gene TRBV6-5, with TRBD1 as a possible D gene (5 bases). This CDR3 region has 16 residues. The ends were cut back, 2 bases at V and 4 bases at J, with 16 bases in the middle. Germline-derived CDR1 and CDR2 are MNHEY and SVGAGI.

This clonotype turned up a few times. The chain carries TRBV18 and TRBJ2-7, with D perhaps matching TRBD2 (7 bases). Trimming cost V 8 bases and J 0 bases, with 17 bases left between them. The V gene's germline CDR1 is KGHSH and CDR2 LQKENI. There are 15 residues in the CDR3. Written as DNA, the CDR3 is TGTGCCAGCAGCCCGGGGCGGGGGCCCTCCTACGAGCAGTACTTC. It encodes CASSPGRGPSYEQYF.

The chain couples TRBV4-3 to TRBJ2-2; the D gene is possibly TRBD2 (5 bases). Germline-derived CDR1 and CDR2 are LGHNA and YSLEER. V was shortened by 2 bases and J by 8 bases, with 18 bases between the two germline ends. This CDR3 contains 16 residues. CDR3 loop: CASSQPSSGWPGELFF. Here the CDR3 DNA reads TGCGCCAGCAGCCAACCGAGCAGCGGCTGGCCAGGGGAGCTGTTTTTT.

The chain joins TRBV7-2 to TRBJ2-5; D tentatively reads TRBD1 or TRBD2 (5 bases each). This CDR3 spans 13 amino acids. Trimming cost V 11 bases and J 1 base, with 14 bases left between them. In germline, CDR1 is SGHTA, CDR2 FQGNSA. The CDR3 is CAGGNGAQETQYF. The CDR3 region has the DNA TGTGCCGGTGGGAACGGGGCCCAAGAGACCCAGTACTTC. The complete variable domain, with remaining parts taken from reference TRBV7-2 and TRBJ2-5, reads GAGVSQSPSNKVTEKGKDVELRCDPISGHTALYWYRQSLGQGLEFLIYFQGNSAPDKSGLPSDRFSAERTGGSVSTLTIQRTQQEDSAVYLCAGGNGAQETQYFGPGTRLLVL.

J is TRBJ1-1 and V is TRBV6-5; TRBD1 matches 7 bases. Germline V gene data show CDR1 as MNHEY and CDR2 as SVGAGI. J lost 1 base, V lost 0 bases, and 5 bases had no gene match. The length of the CDR3 is 16 residues. In nucleotides, the CDR3 is TGTGCCAGCAGTTACTCGATCACAGGGGCGAACACTGAAGCTTTCTTT. It yields the protein CASSYSITGANTEAFF.

J is TRBJ2-7 and V is TRBV20-1; 8 nucleotides match TRBD2. Per germline, CDR1 DFQATT and CDR2 SNEGSKA (reference sequence). This CDR3 region has 13 residues. Trimming at V came to 4 bases and at J to 2 bases, leaving 4 bases not matched to a gene. CDR3 bases: TGCAGTGCTAACGGGGGGGCAACCTACGAGCAGTACTTC. Its translation: CSANGGATYEQYF.

Only a few counts were recorded for this clonotype. The chain has TRBV2 and TRBJ1-5; D remains unclear. The CDR3 totals 12 residues. V lost 2 bases to trimming and J lost 3 bases, with 2 bases between them. Germline V gene lookup returns CDR1 SNHLY and CDR2 FYNNEI. CDR3 residues: CASSEYNQPQHF. CDR3 nucleotide sequence: TGTGCCAGCAGTGAATACAATCAGCCCCAGCATTTT. The complete variable domain, with remaining parts taken from reference TRBV2 and TRBJ1-5, reads EPEVTQTPSHQVTQMGQEVILRCVPISNHLYFYWYRQILGQKVEFLVSFYNNEISEKSEIFDDQFSVERPDGSNFTLKIRSTKLEDSAMYFCASSEYNQPQHFGDGTRLSIL.

This clonotype has more than one count but fewer than ten. The rearrangement uses TRBV29-1 and TRBJ2-3; D uncertain. CDR3 length: 12 amino acids. The V and J ends lost 7 bases and 3 bases respectively, with 11 bases between them. Germline CDR1 SQVTM, CDR2 ANQGSEA. The CDR3 loop is CSARYITDTQYF. The CDR3 nucleotides read TGCAGCGCAAGATACATAACAGATACGCAGTATTTT.

The CDR3 sequence: CASSRTGGDSNEQYF. The CDR3 DNA is TGCGCCAGCAGCCGAACAGGGGGCGATTCAAACGAGCAGTACTTC. The chain recombines TRBV10-1 with TRBJ2-7; 9 nucleotides line up with TRBD1. Germline V gives CDR1 WNHNN, CDR2 SYGVQD (reference sequence). V was pared by 6 bases and J by 5 bases, with 11 bases of the junction left unmatched. The CDR3 length is 15 residues.

This chain connects TRBV10-3 to TRBJ2-2; D is perhaps TRBD1 (5 bases). The CDR3 length is 16 residues. The V end was cut by 0 bases, the J end by 5 bases, with 13 bases between. CDR1 ENHRY and CDR2 SYGVKD come from the germline V gene. CDR3 residues: CAISESRQGWTGELFF. CDR3 DNA: TGTGCCATCAGTGAGTCGCGGCAGGGATGGACCGGGGAGCTGTTTTTT.

Only a few counts were recorded for this clonotype. This sequence joins TRBV2 and TRBJ2-6; D unresolved. V was pared by 5 bases and J by 9 bases, with 8 bases between. The CDR3 length is 12 residues. Germline V gene sequence: CDR1 SNHLY, CDR2 FYNNEI. As DNA, the CDR3 is TGTGCCAGCAGTCTCATCTTCAACGTCCTGACTTTC. The encoded protein is CASSLIFNVLTF.

The chain carries TRBV5-1 and TRBJ1-2; possibly TRBD1 for D (5 bases). From germline, CDR1 is SGHRS and CDR2 YFSETQ. The CDR3 runs to 13 residues. Trimming pared 1 base from V and 4 bases from J, leaving 8 bases between. In DNA form, the CDR3 reads TGCGCCAGCAGCTTGCCAGGGCCCTATGGCTACACCTTC. Its translation is CASSLPGPYGYTF. Together with reference TRBV5-1 and TRBJ1-2, the CDR3 gives the full variable domain: KAGVTQTPRYLIKTRGQQVTLSCSPISGHRSVSWYQQTPGQGLQFLFEYFSETQRNKGNFPGRFSGRQFSNSRSEMNVSTLELGDSALYLCASSLPGPYGYTFGSGTRLTVV.

In its sample, this clonotype was seen a few times. The chain employs TRBV7-2 and TRBJ2-3; tentatively, D is TRBD1 or TRBD2 (5 bases each). The CDR3 extends over 14 amino acids. Germline V CDR1 and CDR2: SGHTA, FQGNSA. V lost 2 bases and J lost 4, with 10 bases in between. The CDR3 is CASSLNPGPDTQYF. The CDR3 region has the DNA TGTGCCAGCAGCTTAAATCCGGGGCCAGATACGCAGTATTTT.

This clonotype was detected only a few times. The chain is built from TRBV6-1 and TRBJ2-5; a weak D match, TRBD1 (6 bases). Germline values: CDR1 MNHNS, CDR2 SASEGT. The CDR3 totals 14 residues. The V and J ends lost 4 bases and 7 bases respectively, with 16 bases between them. The CDR3 region has the DNA TGTGCCAGCAGTGGGCAGACAGGTGGGGGGACCCAGTACTTC. It is translated as CASSGQTGGGTQYF.

This clonotype showed up just a few times. This rearrangement joins TRBV7-3 to TRBJ2-7; 7 bases map to TRBD2. The trim removed 3 bases at V and 5 bases at J, leaving 4 bases unmatched. The CDR3 totals 13 residues. Germline V gene sequence: CDR1 SGHTA, CDR2 FQGTGA. As DNA, the CDR3 is TGTGCCAGCAGCTTGGGAGCGGGGAACGAGCAGTACTTC. Translating gives CASSLGAGNEQYF.

The gene calls are TRBV2 and TRBJ2-2; D possibly corresponds to TRBD1 (6 bases). From germline, CDR1 is SNHLY and CDR2 FYNNEI. This CDR3 is 16 amino acids long. Trimming pared 3 bases from V and 6 bases from J, leaving 17 bases between. CDR3 loop: CASSEAIYRASGELFF. CDR3 nucleotide sequence: TGTGCCAGCAGTGAGGCAATTTACAGGGCGTCCGGGGAGCTGTTTTTT.

This clonotype was observed a few times. The chain has TRBV20-1 and TRBJ2-3; 8 bases are shared with TRBD2. Germline-derived CDR1 and CDR2 are DFQATT and SNEGSKA (reference sequence). V was pared by 6 bases and J by 4 bases, with 12 bases of the junction left unmatched. This CDR3 spans 15 amino acids. CDR3 sequence (DNA): TGCAGTGCCGACGAACCGGGACTAGACGCAGATACGCAGTATTTT. Protein product: CSADEPGLDADTQYF.

V and J are TRBV27 and TRBJ1-5; perhaps TRBD1 as D (5 bases). In germline, CDR1 is MNHEY, CDR2 SMNVEV (reference sequence). Trimming took 4 bases from V and 5 from J, leaving 12 bases between them. This CDR3 has 14 residues. Here the CDR3 DNA reads TGTGCCAGCAGTTCCCCAGGGTCGTATCAGCCCCAGCATTTT. Its translation: CASSSPGSYQPQHF.

The rearrangement uses TRBV7-2 and TRBJ1-3; D gene ambiguous. CDR3 length: 13 amino acids. CDR1 is SGHTA, CDR2 FQGNSA, per germline. V was shortened by 7 bases and J by 0 bases, with 7 bases between the two germline ends. CDR3 amino acids: CASTSDSGNTIYF. As DNA, the CDR3 is TGTGCCAGCACCTCAGACTCTGGAAACACCATATATTTT. Using reference TRBV7-2 and TRBJ1-3 for the parts outside the CDR3, the full variable domain is GAGVSQSPSNKVTEKGKDVELRCDPISGHTALYWYRQSLGQGLEFLIYFQGNSAPDKSGLPSDRFSAERTGGSVSTLTIQRTQQEDSAVYLCASTSDSGNTIYFGEGSWLTVV.

This clonotype was observed a few times. The genes are TRBV7-8 and TRBJ1-2, with D hard to call. The CDR3 is 14 residues long. Trimming pared 5 bases from V and 4 bases from J, leaving 14 bases between. Per the germline V gene, CDR1 is SGHVS and CDR2 is FQNEAQ. The CDR3: CASSIGVRGYGYTF. CDR3 in DNA: TGTGCCAGCAGCATCGGGGTTAGAGGCTATGGCTACACCTTC.

In its sample, this clonotype was seen a few times. The rearrangement joins TRBV5-5 to TRBJ2-7; 8 bases align to TRBD1. The CDR3 has 14 amino acids. Germline loops: CDR1 SGHKS, CDR2 YYEKEE (reference sequence). V shed 4 bases and J 2 bases; nucleotides not matched to a gene: 5. Here the CDR3 reads CASSVDRAAYEQYV. Here the CDR3 DNA reads TGTGCCAGCAGCGTGGACAGGGCGGCCTACGAGCAGTACGTC.

In this sample, this clonotype turned up a few times. V and J are TRBV6-5 and TRBJ2-1, with 10 bases aligning to TRBD2. With 5 bases clipped from V and 12 bases from J, the junction kept 16 bases outside the gene matches. This CDR3 comprises 16 residues. The germline V gene has CDR1 MNHEY and CDR2 SVGAGI. The CDR3 region is CASSHYSGGSLGWQFF. Here the CDR3 DNA reads TGTGCCAGCAGTCACTATAGCGGGGGGTCCCTCGGTTGGCAGTTCTTC.